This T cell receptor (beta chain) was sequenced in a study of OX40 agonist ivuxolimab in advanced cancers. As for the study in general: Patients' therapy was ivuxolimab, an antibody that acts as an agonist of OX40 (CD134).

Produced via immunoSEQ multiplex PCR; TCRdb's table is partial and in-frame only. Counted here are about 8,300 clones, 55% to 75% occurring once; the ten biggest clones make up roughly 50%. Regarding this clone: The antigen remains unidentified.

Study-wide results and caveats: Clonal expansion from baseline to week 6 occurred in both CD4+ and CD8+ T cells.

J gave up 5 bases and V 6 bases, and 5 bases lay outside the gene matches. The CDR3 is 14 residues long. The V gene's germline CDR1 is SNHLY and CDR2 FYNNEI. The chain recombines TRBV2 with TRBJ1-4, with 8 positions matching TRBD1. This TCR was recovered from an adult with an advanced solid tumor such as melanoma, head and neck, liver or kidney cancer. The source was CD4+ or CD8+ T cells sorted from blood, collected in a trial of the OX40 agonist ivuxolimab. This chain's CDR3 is CASSPRGLNEKLFF. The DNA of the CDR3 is TGTGCCAGCAGCCCCAGGGGGCTCAATGAAAAACTGTTTTTT.